This TCR beta chain was documented in a study of STAT5B mutations in CD4+ large granular lymphocyte leukemia. Sequenced by immunoSEQ multiplex PCR; TCRdb stores in-frame clones only, minus some. The data hold tens of thousands of clones, with about 79% observed a single time. Points on this clone: Its specificity is unknown.

Whole-study findings and limits: Top patient clones used TRBV06 genes more often: 8/27 versus 2/35 in controls.

The CDR3 totals 14 residues. The germline V gene has CDR1 MNHEY and CDR2 SVGAGI. V gave up 6 bases and J gave up 1 base, with 11 bases separating them. This chain uses TRBV6-5 with TRBJ2-3; no reliable D call. Material for sequencing was CD4+ T cells from blood buffy coats. This sequence was found in a human donor in good health. The CDR3 loop is CASRAGPRTDTQYF. The CDR3 DNA is TGTGCCAGCAGAGCCGGGCCTCGCACAGATACGCAGTATTTT.